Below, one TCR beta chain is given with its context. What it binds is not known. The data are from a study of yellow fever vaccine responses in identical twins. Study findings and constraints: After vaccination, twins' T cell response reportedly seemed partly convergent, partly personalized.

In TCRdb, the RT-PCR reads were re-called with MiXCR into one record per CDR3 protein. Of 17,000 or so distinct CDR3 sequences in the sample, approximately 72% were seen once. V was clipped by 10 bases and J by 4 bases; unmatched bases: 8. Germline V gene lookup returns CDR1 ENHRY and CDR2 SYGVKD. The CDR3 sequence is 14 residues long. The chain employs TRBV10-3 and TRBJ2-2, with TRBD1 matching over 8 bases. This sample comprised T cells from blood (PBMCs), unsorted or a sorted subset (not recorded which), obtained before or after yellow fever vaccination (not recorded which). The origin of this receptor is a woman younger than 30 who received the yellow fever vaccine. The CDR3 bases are TGTGCCACCAACCCAGGGGGCTCCACCGGGGAGCTGTTTTTT. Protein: CATNPGGSTGELFF.